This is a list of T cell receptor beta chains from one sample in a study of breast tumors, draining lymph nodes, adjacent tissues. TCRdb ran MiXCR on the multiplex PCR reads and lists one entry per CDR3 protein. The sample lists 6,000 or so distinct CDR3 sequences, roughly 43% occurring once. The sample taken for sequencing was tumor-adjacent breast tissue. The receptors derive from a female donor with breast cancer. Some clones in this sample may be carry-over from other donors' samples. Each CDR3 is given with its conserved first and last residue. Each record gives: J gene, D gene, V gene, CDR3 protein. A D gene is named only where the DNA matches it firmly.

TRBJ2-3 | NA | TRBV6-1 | CASSEGGPTDTQYF
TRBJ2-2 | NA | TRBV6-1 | CASREAHNTGELFF
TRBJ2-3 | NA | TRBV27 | CASSPFRKGKEYF
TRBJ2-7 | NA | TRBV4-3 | CASSQDRIWSKKIYEQYF
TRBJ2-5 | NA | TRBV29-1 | CSVELDRQETQYF
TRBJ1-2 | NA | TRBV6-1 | CASSEAQAFNYGYTF
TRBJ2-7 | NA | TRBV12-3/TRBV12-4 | CASSSLGEAREQYF
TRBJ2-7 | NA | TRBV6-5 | CASSLQSSYEQYF
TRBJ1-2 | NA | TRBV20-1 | CSATQGNHYGYTF
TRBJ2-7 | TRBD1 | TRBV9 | CASSVTGAFHEQYF
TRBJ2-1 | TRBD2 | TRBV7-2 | CASSPTSRGGYNEQFF
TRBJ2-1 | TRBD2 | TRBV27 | CASSLSLADNEQFF
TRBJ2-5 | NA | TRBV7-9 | CASSLIRGAQETQYF
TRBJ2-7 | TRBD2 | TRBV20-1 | CSARDRGSTSGAYEQYF
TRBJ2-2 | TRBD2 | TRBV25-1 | CASRLSGRDAGELFF
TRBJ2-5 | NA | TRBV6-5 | CASSYWQGETQYF
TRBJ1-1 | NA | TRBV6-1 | CASSESMNTEAFF
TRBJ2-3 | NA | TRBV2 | CASSANTRSGDTQYF
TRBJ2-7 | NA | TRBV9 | CASSVSPGSYEQYF
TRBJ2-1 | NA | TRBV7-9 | CASSQTLGNEQFF
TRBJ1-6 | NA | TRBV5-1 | CASSLSFSNSPLHF
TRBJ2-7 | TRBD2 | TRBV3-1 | CASSQGSSGAYEQYF
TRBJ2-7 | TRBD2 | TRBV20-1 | CSAPDPGLAVHEQYF
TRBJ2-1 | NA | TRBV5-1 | CASKSDLPSDEQFF
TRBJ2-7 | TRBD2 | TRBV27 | CASSSGTSGPYSEQYF
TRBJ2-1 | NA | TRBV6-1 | CASSPGTPLLHEQFF
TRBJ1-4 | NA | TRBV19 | CASSEGGGNEKLFF
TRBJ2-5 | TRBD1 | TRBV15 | CATSGQGVRETQYF
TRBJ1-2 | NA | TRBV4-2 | CASSQDMDNHYGYTF
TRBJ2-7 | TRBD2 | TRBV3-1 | CASSLSGASYEQYF
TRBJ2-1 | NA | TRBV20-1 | CSARGSGHSGGEQFF
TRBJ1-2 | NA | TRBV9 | CASSVGQSYGYTF
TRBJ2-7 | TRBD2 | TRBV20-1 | CSARDRLAVYEQYF
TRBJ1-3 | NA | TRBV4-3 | CASSQAPSARGNTIYF
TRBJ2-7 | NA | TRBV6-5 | CASSGTKDSSYEQYF
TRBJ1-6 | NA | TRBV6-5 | CASKRDNNPSPLHF
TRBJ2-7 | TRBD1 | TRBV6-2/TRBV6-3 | CASRTGTGFLEQYF
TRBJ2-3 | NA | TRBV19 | CASSSRASTDTQYF
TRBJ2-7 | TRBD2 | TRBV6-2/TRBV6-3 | CASSYRGSFYYEQYF
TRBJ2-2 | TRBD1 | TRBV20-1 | CSARDPGQGNTGELFF
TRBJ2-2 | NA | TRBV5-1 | CASSPDGNTGELFF
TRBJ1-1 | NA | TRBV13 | CASSLTGQGRKVNTEAFF
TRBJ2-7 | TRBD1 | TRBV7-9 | CASSVSGTGVEQYF
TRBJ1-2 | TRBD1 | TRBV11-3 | CASSLGQGLTF
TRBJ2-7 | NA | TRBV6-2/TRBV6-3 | CASTSGYEQYF
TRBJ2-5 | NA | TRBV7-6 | CASSFGRQETQYF
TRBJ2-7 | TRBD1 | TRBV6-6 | CASSYTGTGHYEQYF
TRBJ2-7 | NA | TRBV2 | CASRASGTGHYEQYF
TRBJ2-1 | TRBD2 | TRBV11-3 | CASRASGRAVNEQFF
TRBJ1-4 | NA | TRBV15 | CATSRDRGLPEKLFF
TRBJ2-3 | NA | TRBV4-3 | CASSQDPRLGTDTQYF
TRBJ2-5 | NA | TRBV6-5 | CASGMGAVETQYF
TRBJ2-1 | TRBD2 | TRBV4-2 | CASSQEDRLAGVGEQFF
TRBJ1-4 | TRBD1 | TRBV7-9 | CASSLRDSYGEKLFF